These 19 T cell receptor beta chains were sequenced from one sample in a study of T-cell reconstitution after alpha-beta-depleted transplantation in children. Unique molecular identifiers were incorporated during preparation of the TCRbeta library. TCRdb processed the PCR reads anew with MiXCR; each CDR3 protein has one entry. The repertoire holds 550,000 to 600,000 distinct CDR3 sequences, about 23% seen once, with roughly an eighth in the top ten. Sequenced here: PBMCs, mostly from graft donor cells, sampled 360 days after TCRalphabeta/CD19-depleted stem cell transplant. The receptors were sampled from a boy under two years old who had a stem cell transplant for acute myeloid leukemia, so the T cells may come from the graft donor.

This sequence joins TRBV15 and TRBJ2-5, with D possibly TRBD1 on 5 matching bases. Germline CDR1 reads LNHNV; CDR2 reads YYDKDF (reference sequence). The V end lost 0 bases, the J end lost 0 bases, and 14 bases lay between the germline ends. CDR3 length: 17 amino acids. For the CDR3, the DNA is TGTGCCACCAGCAGAGATTGGGCCAGGGCTAACCAAGAGACCCAGTACTTC. It is translated as CATSRDWARANQETQYF.

Only a few counts were recorded for this clonotype. The genes are TRBV20-1 and TRBJ2-7, with D perhaps TRBD1 (6 bases). This CDR3 comprises 16 residues. The germline CDR1 and CDR2 sequences are DFQATT and SNEGSKA (reference sequence). V lost 7 bases to trimming and J lost 0 bases, with 22 bases between them. The CDR3 DNA follows: TGCAGTGTACGGGACACCATCTCGCACAGCTCCTACGAGCAGTACTTC. Residues: CSVRDTISHSSYEQYF.

The chain joins TRBV20-1 to TRBJ2-5; D may correspond to TRBD1 or TRBD2 (7 bases each). Germline CDR1 DFQATT, CDR2 SNEGSKA (reference sequence). The CDR3 has 15 amino acids. Trimming shortened V by 3 bases and J by 5 bases, and 19 bases separated the two germline ends. This CDR3 is CSASSWVRGGETQYF. The CDR3 DNA reads as TGCAGTGCTAGTAGTTGGGTCAGGGGGGGGGAGACCCAGTACTTC.

The sample holds a few counts of this clonotype. The chain employs TRBV6-6 and TRBJ2-2; D ambiguous. The CDR3 is made up of 13 amino acids. Per germline, CDR1 MNHNY and CDR2 SVGAGI (reference sequence). V dropped 2 bases and J dropped 8 bases, with 9 bases sitting between them. CDR3 sequence (DNA): TGTGCCAGCAGTTACCGCCCAGGAGGGGAGCTGTTTTTT. It encodes CASSYRPGGELFF.

This clonotype has only one observation. The chain is built from TRBV7-9 and TRBJ1-4; possible D gene TRBD1, 6 bases. Trimming left V 1 base short and J 2 bases short, with 8 bases between. Germline CDR1 is SEHNR and CDR2 is FQNEAQ (reference sequence). This CDR3 is built from 15 residues. The CDR3 region has the DNA TGTGCCAGCAGCTTAGAAACAGGGACTAATGAAAAACTGTTTTTT. It is translated as CASSLETGTNEKLFF.

The V gene is TRBV5-5, the J gene TRBJ2-5; D might be TRBD2 (6 bases). The CDR3 loop spans 15 amino acids. Trimming cost V 0 bases and J 3 bases, with 12 bases left between them. Germline loops: CDR1 SGHKS, CDR2 YYEKEE (reference sequence). CDR3 DNA sequence: TGTGCCAGCAGCTTGGTGGGGACTGACAAAGAGACCCAGTACTTC. Translating gives CASSLVGTDKETQYF.

This chain uses TRBV12-3 or TRBV12-4 with TRBJ2-7; D unclear. CDR3 length: 14 residues. Trimming removed 3 bases at V and 3 bases at J, with 12 bases between. The CDR3: CASSFASAHYEQYF. In DNA, the CDR3 is TGTGCCAGCAGTTTTGCATCTGCCCACTACGAGCAGTACTTC.

Only a few counts were recorded for this clonotype. As DNA, the CDR3 is TGCAGTGCTGCGCGGTTTGGGGGGTCCATTCTAAACTATCTAGCCAAAAACATTCAGTACTTC. Protein: CSAARFGGSILNYLAKNIQYF. The chain has TRBV20-1 and TRBJ2-4; possibly TRBD2 for D (6 bases). This CDR3 is 21 amino acids long. The germline V gene encodes CDR1 DFQATT and CDR2 SNEGSKA (reference sequence). Between the trimmed V and J ends, which lost 5 bases and 0 bases, there was a span of 32 bases.

V gene TRBV6-2 or TRBV6-3 combines with J gene TRBJ2-5; D gene unclear. CDR1 MNHEY and CDR2 SVGEGT come from the germline V gene. The length of the CDR3 is 14 residues. The V end was cut by 2 bases, the J end by 1 base, with 8 bases between. The CDR3 bases are TGTGCCAGCAGTTACCCGGCTCTCCAAGAGACCCAGTACTTC. It translates to CASSYPALQETQYF.

The chain is built from TRBV12-3 or TRBV12-4 and TRBJ1-1, with D possibly TRBD1 on 6 matching bases. The V end lost 5 bases, the J end lost 0 bases, and 16 bases lay between the germline ends. The CDR3 length is 16 residues. The CDR3 sequence is CASSPTGMGMNTEAFF. The CDR3 DNA reads as TGTGCCAGCAGTCCTACAGGGATGGGCATGAACACTGAAGCTTTCTTT.

This clonotype was found many times. This rearrangement joins TRBV6-5 to TRBJ2-1, with 10 bases aligning to TRBD2. The J segment lost 8 bases and the V segment lost 0 bases, leaving 10 bases of the junction unmatched. Germline CDR1 is MNHEY and CDR2 is SVGAGI. The length of the CDR3 is 17 residues. CDR3: CASSYSQYSGGADEQFF. DNA of the CDR3: TGTGCCAGCAGTTACTCCCAATACAGCGGGGGGGCTGATGAGCAGTTCTTC.

This clonotype was recorded at least ten times. The chain carries TRBV20-1 and TRBJ1-2; the D gene is possibly TRBD1 (5 bases). V was clipped by 2 bases and J by 5 bases, with 12 bases between them. This CDR3 spans 13 amino acids. Looked up from germline, CDR1 is DFQATT and CDR2 is SNEGSKA (reference sequence). The CDR3 loop reads CSARFERGYGYTF. CDR3 nucleotide sequence: TGCAGTGCTAGATTTGAACGGGGGTATGGCTACACCTTC.

Only a few counts were recorded for this clonotype. This sequence joins TRBV10-3 and TRBJ2-3; possibly TRBD1 or TRBD2 for D (5 bases each). The ends were cut back, 0 bases at V and 2 bases at J, with 9 bases in the middle. The CDR3 has 15 amino acids. Germline CDR1 reads ENHRY; CDR2 reads SYGVKD. This chain's CDR3 is CAISESSGTTDTQYF. DNA for the CDR3: TGTGCCATCAGTGAGTCGAGTGGGACCACAGATACGCAGTATTTT.

This clonotype has just a few counts. The chain combines TRBV28 with TRBJ1-3; no clear D. Deletions cut 10 bases from V and 4 bases from J, with 17 bases between. The germline V gene encodes CDR1 MDHEN and CDR2 SYDVKM. This CDR3 region has 14 residues. The CDR3 nucleotides read TGTGCCACTAATCCACGAGGAGGAGGAAACACCATATATTTT. Its protein is CATNPRGGGNTIYF.

In this sample, this clonotype turned up a few times. The rearrangement links TRBV5-4 to TRBJ2-2; perhaps TRBD1 as D (6 bases). V was trimmed by 4 bases and J by 6 bases, leaving 16 bases between them. Germline assignment: CDR1 SGHNT and CDR2 YYREEE (reference sequence). The CDR3 spans 15 residues. The CDR3 region is CASSQGRGWAGELFF. Written as DNA, the CDR3 is TGTGCCAGCAGCCAGGGCAGGGGTTGGGCCGGGGAGCTGTTTTTT.

The table lists this clonotype with a few counts. The chain has TRBV6-6 and TRBJ2-1; D gene ambiguous. Germline V CDR1 and CDR2: MNHNY, SVGAGI (reference sequence). CDR3 length: 13 amino acids. Trimming stripped 4 bases from V and 0 bases from J, with 4 bases between. CDR3 bases: TGTGCCAGCAGTTGGATCTCCTACAATGAGCAGTTCTTC. Translation: CASSWISYNEQFF.

This clonotype was recorded a few times. The chain joins TRBV4-3 to TRBJ1-1; no firm D call. CDR3 length equals 14 residues. Looked up from germline, CDR1 is LGHNA and CDR2 is YSLEER. V was trimmed by 4 bases and J by 5 bases, leaving 14 bases between them. CDR3 sequence: CASSPTYLDTEAFF. As DNA, the CDR3 is TGCGCCAGCAGCCCTACGTACCTAGATACTGAAGCTTTCTTT.

This chain joins TRBV6-1 and TRBJ1-5; 9 bases fit TRBD1. Germline assignment: CDR1 MNHNS and CDR2 SASEGT. The CDR3 is 14 amino acids. V lost 7 bases and J lost 1; bases outside the gene matches: 2. CDR3 in amino acids: CASKGQGSNQPQHF. CDR3 sequence (DNA): TGTGCCAGCAAGGGACAGGGAAGCAATCAGCCCCAGCATTTT.

V gene TRBV28 combines with J gene TRBJ2-7; TRBD2 aligns across 10 bases. Germline V gene data show CDR1 as MDHEN and CDR2 as SYDVKM. V lost 6 bases and J lost 0; bases outside the gene matches: 5. The CDR3 loop spans 15 amino acids. For the CDR3, the DNA is TGTGCCAGCAGATTAGCGGGGGGCAGCTCCTACGAGCAGTACGTC. Amino acids: CASRLAGGSSYEQYV.